These 19 T cell receptor beta chains were all obtained from the same sample, sequenced in a study of T-cell memory formation after mild COVID-19. TCRdb called the 5' RACE reads again in MiXCR, with one record for every CDR3 protein. This sample has some 120,000 distinct CDR3 sequences, with approximately 15% found just once. The sequenced sample was PBMCs or a T cell subset sorted from them (not recorded which). The receptors were gathered from a young man who had mild COVID-19 (a few samples of this study predate the infection). Cell type and time point are not known.

This clonotype was found many times. This chain links TRBV7-2 with TRBJ1-2; TRBD1 matches at 8 bases. Unmatched junction bases numbered 12, after V lost 5 bases and J lost 7 bases. Per the germline V gene, CDR1 is SGHTA and CDR2 is FQGNSA. This CDR3 spans 15 amino acids. CDR3 amino acids: CASSLQFGQGAGYTF. CDR3 nucleotide sequence: TGTGCCAGCAGCCTACAGTTCGGGCAGGGGGCTGGCTACACCTTC.

The table lists this clonotype with a few counts. The gene calls are TRBV18 and TRBJ2-5; D gene uncertain. V lost 3 bases, J lost 2 bases, and 7 bases lay in between. The germline V gene encodes CDR1 KGHSH and CDR2 LQKENI. The CDR3 consists of 13 residues. CDR3 protein: CASSPAVQETQYF. CDR3 DNA sequence: TGTGCCAGCTCACCTGCCGTACAAGAGACCCAGTACTTC.

Only a few counts were recorded for this clonotype. This sequence joins TRBV7-9 and TRBJ2-7; 7 nucleotides line up with TRBD1. The germline CDR1 and CDR2 sequences are SEHNR and FQNEAQ (reference sequence). V lost 3 bases to trimming and J lost 6 bases; unmatched junction nucleotides: 2. This CDR3 comprises 12 residues. The CDR3 spells CASSFTGVEQYF. CDR3 DNA: TGTGCCAGCAGCTTCACAGGGGTCGAGCAGTACTTC.

The chain links TRBV6-2 or TRBV6-3 to TRBJ2-7; D not certain. Germline V CDR1 and CDR2: MNHEY, SVGEGT. The V and J ends lost 6 bases and 1 base respectively, with 10 bases between them. The CDR3 spans 13 residues. The CDR3 loop reads CASSSPQSYEQYV. CDR3 nucleotides: TGTGCCAGCAGCTCCCCGCAGTCCTACGAGCAGTACGTC.

The V and J genes are TRBV24-1 and TRBJ1-2, with D possibly TRBD1 on 5 matching bases. The CDR3 consists of 13 residues. CDR1 is KGHDR and CDR2 is SFDVKD in the germline V gene. V lost 3 bases and J 7 bases, leaving 11 bases between the germline ends. DNA for the CDR3: TGTGCCACCAGTGATCGGGGAGGGACTGGCTACACCTTC. Amino acids: CATSDRGGTGYTF.

V gene TRBV20-1 combines with J gene TRBJ2-1; possibly TRBD2 for D (5 bases). V was pared by 1 base and J by 12 bases, with 13 bases between. The germline gives CDR1 DFQATT, CDR2 SNEGSKA (reference sequence). The CDR3 has 12 residues. CDR3 residues: CSARGGEVRQFF. CDR3 coding DNA: TGCAGTGCTAGAGGGGGAGAAGTAAGGCAGTTCTTC.

The CDR3 DNA follows: TGTGCCAGCCGCCAGGGGGTCAAGGTGAACACTGAAGCTTTCTTT. This encodes CASRQGVKVNTEAFF. The chain links TRBV11-2 to TRBJ1-1, with 7 bases that match TRBD1. J lost 0 bases, V lost 8 bases, and 9 bases had no gene match. The germline V gene has CDR1 SGHAT and CDR2 FQNNGV. There are 15 residues in the CDR3.

This clonotype has a handful of counts. The chain carries TRBV25-1 and TRBJ1-4; a possible D gene is TRBD1 (6 bases). CDR3 length: 14 amino acids. Germline V gives CDR1 MGHDK, CDR2 SYGVNS. The V end was cut by 1 base, the J end by 8 bases, with 11 bases between. The CDR3 here is CASSESGQTEKLFF. The CDR3 DNA sequence: TGTGCCAGCAGTGAATCTGGACAGACAGAAAAACTGTTTTTT.

The chain carries TRBV18 and TRBJ2-3; D might be TRBD1 (5 bases). The CDR3 length is 15 residues. In germline, CDR1 is KGHSH, CDR2 LQKENI. Between the trimmed V and J ends, which lost 5 bases and 2 bases, there was a span of 14 bases. Written as DNA, the CDR3 is TGTGCCAGCTCATCAACGGACACCCACACAGATACGCAGTATTTT. Its translation is CASSSTDTHTDTQYF.

This clonotype was recorded a few times. V and J are TRBV6-5 and TRBJ2-2; D gene uncertain. The CDR3 totals 14 residues. V was trimmed by 2 bases and J by 5 bases, leaving 9 bases between them. CDR1 and CDR2 from the germline V gene are MNHEY and SVGAGI. The CDR3 nucleotides read TGTGCCAGCAGTTACGTCATGAATACCGGGGAGCTGTTTTTT. Its protein product is CASSYVMNTGELFF.

This clonotype was detected many times. The rearrangement uses TRBV29-1 and TRBJ2-5; D gene ambiguous. Germline CDR1 reads SQVTM; CDR2 reads ANQGSEA. This CDR3 has 10 residues. The V and J ends lost 4 bases and 1 base respectively, with 1 base between them. Here the CDR3 reads CSVGQETQYF. CDR3 nucleotide sequence: TGCAGCGTTGGCCAAGAGACCCAGTACTTC.

The rearrangement uses TRBV7-2 and TRBJ1-5; the D is unclear. Germline assignment: CDR1 SGHTA and CDR2 FQGNSA. There are 13 residues in the CDR3. With 2 bases removed from V and 10 bases from J, the gap between germline ends came to 12 bases. The DNA for the CDR3 is TGTGCCAGCAGCTTAAGGGAGGTGGGCCCCCAGCATTTT. This translates into CASSLREVGPQHF.

The sample holds many counts of this clonotype. The chain joins TRBV5-1 to TRBJ2-3; D is perhaps TRBD1 (6 bases). The CDR3 is 14 residues long. Trimming cost V 0 bases and J 2 bases, with 7 bases left between them. The germline V gene encodes CDR1 SGHRS and CDR2 YFSETQ. CDR3 loop: CASSLGGPTDTQYF. As DNA, the CDR3 is TGCGCCAGCAGCTTGGGGGGGCCCACAGATACGCAGTATTTT.

This clonotype showed up just once. The V and J genes are TRBV11-2 and TRBJ1-1; D may be TRBD1 (6 bases). Trimming took 1 base from V and 1 from J, leaving 10 bases between them. From germline, CDR1 is SGHAT and CDR2 FQNNGV. The CDR3 contains 15 residues. The chain's CDR3 is CASSLAGAQNTEAFF. The CDR3 DNA reads TGTGCCAGCAGCTTAGCGGGGGCTCAGAACACTGAAGCTTTCTTT.

The V gene is TRBV7-2, the J gene TRBJ2-1; 14 bases agree with TRBD2. V trimming: 7 bases; J trimming: 9 bases; junction bases outside the gene matches: 8. The CDR3 extends over 15 amino acids. The germline V gene encodes CDR1 SGHTA and CDR2 FQGNSA. This chain's CDR3 is CASITPGLAGVEQFF. The CDR3 DNA sequence: TGTGCCAGCATCACTCCGGGACTAGCGGGGGTTGAGCAGTTCTTC.

This clonotype has a count of ten or more. The chain couples TRBV5-1 to TRBJ2-5; maybe TRBD1 (5 bases). The V gene lost 1 base and the J gene lost 4 bases, with 11 bases spanning the gap. CDR1 and CDR2 from the germline V gene are SGHRS and YFSETQ. The CDR3 covers 14 residues. The DNA of the CDR3 is TGCGCCAGCAGCTTGACCCTCCAGGGAGAGACCCAGTACTTC. Protein product: CASSLTLQGETQYF.

V is TRBV5-1 and J is TRBJ2-3; a weak D match, TRBD2 (6 bases). CDR1 is SGHRS, CDR2 YFSETQ, per germline. The CDR3 totals 14 residues. Trimming removed 0 bases from V and 6 bases from J, with 11 bases in between. The CDR3 coding sequence is TGCGCCAGCAGCTTGGGGAGGGCGCGGGATACGCAGTATTTT. This gives the protein CASSLGRARDTQYF.

The rearrangement links TRBV6-5 to TRBJ2-1, with 7 bases fitting TRBD2. This CDR3 contains 14 residues. The germline V gene has CDR1 MNHEY and CDR2 SVGAGI. V was pared by 4 bases and J by 2 bases, with 2 bases of the junction left unmatched. CDR3 nucleotide sequence: TGTGCCAGCAGTTCAAGCGGGGCCTACAATGAGCAGTTCTTC. It translates to CASSSSGAYNEQFF.

This chain uses TRBV7-2 with TRBJ2-2; 7 nucleotides line up with TRBD1. The CDR3 loop spans 15 amino acids. CDR1 and CDR2 (germline): SGHTA, FQGNSA. V dropped 5 bases and J dropped 7; count of bases not matched to a gene: 10. The CDR3 loop reads CASSPMTGMNGELFF. In DNA, the CDR3 is TGTGCCAGCAGCCCAATGACAGGGATGAACGGGGAGCTGTTTTTT.